The 27 T cell receptor beta chains below were found in one sample sequenced in a study of cytomegalovirus exposure and HLA in healthy donors. Researchers ran the PCR with 60 Vbeta and 13 Jbeta primers. Measured with immunoSEQ multiplex PCR; TCRdb has only the in-frame clones, and not every one. The profile shows 110,000 or so clones, around 86% of them singletons. Sequencing input: PBMCs. The receptors stem from a woman in her thirties or forties in good health and CMV-seronegative.

V gene TRBV9 combines with J gene TRBJ1-2; D gene unclear. Germline CDR1 is SGDLS and CDR2 is YYNGEE. The germline V and J ends were trimmed by 0 bases and 2 bases, with 11 bases remaining between them. CDR3 length: 15 residues. CDR3 region: CASSVGWAPNYGYTF. In DNA form, the CDR3 reads TGTGCCAGCAGCGTAGGTTGGGCCCCAAACTATGGCTACACCTTC. The variable domain in full, with the rest retrieved from reference TRBV9 and TRBJ1-2, is DSGVTQTPKHLITATGQRVTLRCSPRSGDLSVYWYQQSLDQGLQFLIQYYNGEERAKGNILERFSAQQFPDLHSELNLSSLELGDSALYFCASSVGWAPNYGYTFGSGTRLTVV.

The genes are TRBV10-1 and TRBJ2-7, with no clear D. This CDR3 is 13 amino acids long. With 2 bases removed from V and 3 bases from J, the gap between germline ends came to 8 bases. Germline assignment: CDR1 WNHNN and CDR2 SYGVQD (reference sequence). The CDR3, as DNA: TGCGCCAGCAGTGAGAAACACAGCTACGAGCAGTACTTC. Its translation is CASSEKHSYEQYF.

This sequence joins TRBV7-2 and TRBJ2-1, with 9 positions matching TRBD2. Germline-derived CDR1 and CDR2 are SGHTA and FQGNSA. The ends lost 1 base at V and 7 bases at J; junction bases unmatched: 5. The CDR3 runs 15 residues. CDR3 region: CASSLEGGGANEQFF. In DNA form, the CDR3 reads TGTGCCAGCAGCTTAGAAGGCGGGGGGGCAAATGAGCAGTTCTTC.

This clone was found a few times. The sample has other DNA sequences that encode this CDR3 too. The CDR3 sequence: CASRPGLAGAYEQYF. CDR3 in DNA: TGTGCCAGCAGGCCGGGGCTAGCGGGAGCCTACGAGCAGTACTTC. The rearrangement joins TRBV6-6 to TRBJ2-7; 10 bases align to TRBD2. The CDR3 has 15 amino acids. Germline CDR1 and CDR2: MNHNY and SVGAGI (reference sequence). Unmatched junction bases numbered 7, after V lost 6 bases and J lost 2 bases.

The chain recombines TRBV13 with TRBJ2-4, with D possibly being TRBD1 (5 bases). Trimming shortened V by 2 bases and J by 6 bases, and 11 bases separated the two germline ends. The V gene's germline CDR1 is PRHDT and CDR2 FYEKMQ (reference sequence). The CDR3 totals 14 residues. The CDR3 protein is CASSLPRQLNIQYF. The CDR3 nucleotides are TGTGCCAGCAGCTTACCCCGACAGTTAAACATTCAGTACTTC.

In its sample, this clone was seen a few times. V usage is TRBV4-1 and J usage is TRBJ2-1, with 10 positions matching TRBD2. The CDR3 totals 15 residues. Germline CDR1 is MGHRA and CDR2 is YSYEKL. V was clipped by 1 base and J by 3 bases; unmatched bases: 0. CDR3 sequence reads: CASSQGTSGYNEQFF. The CDR3 nucleotides are TGCGCCAGCAGCCAAGGGACTAGCGGCTACAATGAGCAGTTCTTC.

The chain uses TRBV6-1 and TRBJ2-6; D ambiguous. Trimming removed 2 bases at V and 2 bases at J, with 7 bases between. Germline CDR1 is MNHNS and CDR2 is SASEGT. This CDR3 contains 15 residues. This CDR3 reads CASSENGPGANVLTF. The CDR3 DNA sequence: TGTGCCAGCAGTGAAAATGGGCCTGGGGCCAACGTCCTGACTTTC.

The rearrangement links TRBV19 to TRBJ1-3; the D gene is possibly TRBD1 (6 bases). Per germline, CDR1 LNHDA and CDR2 SQIVND (reference sequence). The CDR3 covers 18 residues. V lost 5 bases to trimming and J lost 0 bases, with 20 bases between them. CDR3 DNA: TGTGCCAGTAGTGTACGACGGACAGCAACCGGCTCTGGAAACACCATATATTTT. Translated: CASSVRRTATGSGNTIYF.

CDR3 residues: CASNLAGYNSPLHF. The CDR3 region has the DNA TGTGCCAGCAACCTAGCAGGCTATAATTCACCCCTCCACTTT. The chain uses TRBV6-6 and TRBJ1-6; D uncertain. The CDR3 contains 14 residues. Germline V gives CDR1 MNHNY, CDR2 SVGAGI (reference sequence). V was trimmed by 7 bases and J by 3 bases, leaving 10 bases between them.

The chain is built from TRBV13 and TRBJ1-3; D is unresolved. Germline assignment: CDR1 PRHDT and CDR2 FYEKMQ (reference sequence). The V end was cut by 3 bases, the J end by 2 bases, with 8 bases between. This CDR3 contains 14 residues. In DNA form, the CDR3 reads TGTGCCAGCAGCTTTTCGGTCCCTGGAAACACCATATATTTT. Protein product: CASSFSVPGNTIYF.

The V gene is TRBV2, the J gene TRBJ2-5; TRBD2 aligns across 9 bases. Germline trimming cut 0 bases from V and 2 bases from J; bases unmatched to any gene: 10. The germline V gene has CDR1 SNHLY and CDR2 FYNNEI. The CDR3 length is 18 residues. This CDR3 reads CASSEAIFLAGRQETQYF. The CDR3, as DNA: TGTGCCAGCAGTGAAGCCATTTTTCTAGCGGGAAGACAAGAGACCCAGTACTTC.

This clone is a singleton in its sample. The chain recombines TRBV6-1 with TRBJ1-5, with D tentatively TRBD1 (5 bases). Trimming cost V 5 bases and J 7 bases, with 12 bases left between them. CDR3 length equals 13 residues. Germline assignment: CDR1 MNHNS and CDR2 SASEGT. CDR3 in DNA: TGTGCCAGCAGTTCGGACAAGGGACAGCCCCAGCATTTT. It yields the protein CASSSDKGQPQHF.

The J gene is TRBJ1-2, the V gene TRBV6-1, with unresolved D. Germline loops: CDR1 MNHNS, CDR2 SASEGT. Trimming pared 6 bases from V and 4 bases from J, leaving 9 bases between. The CDR3 is 12 amino acids. CDR3 bases: TGTGCCAGCAGGAGAGGCCCCTATGGCTACACCTTC. Encoded protein: CASRRGPYGYTF.

The chain links TRBV27 to TRBJ2-7; 14 nucleotides agree with TRBD2. The CDR3 loop spans 15 amino acids. Losses at the gene ends were 4 bases for V and 4 bases for J; bases not matched to a gene: 3. In germline, CDR1 is MNHEY, CDR2 SMNVEV (reference sequence). For the CDR3, the DNA is TGTGCCAGCAGTTATGGGACTAGCGGGAGTTACGAGCAGTACTTC. This codes for CASSYGTSGSYEQYF.

This clone turned up a few times. This sequence joins TRBV4-2 and TRBJ1-1; D might be TRBD1 (6 bases). Germline loops: CDR1 LGHNA, CDR2 YNFKEQ. V lost 1 base and J 5 bases, leaving 17 bases between the germline ends. CDR3 length equals 16 residues. The DNA of the CDR3 is TGTGCCAGCAGCCAAGTAACAGGGAGTTTTTGGACTGAAGCTTTCTTT. This codes for CASSQVTGSFWTEAFF.

The gene calls are TRBV19 and TRBJ2-7; TRBD1 aligns across 8 bases. The CDR3 is 15 residues long. Looked up from germline, CDR1 is LNHDA and CDR2 is SQIVND (reference sequence). Trimming removed 5 bases from V and 4 bases from J; junction bases left unmatched: 10. CDR3 region: CASSFARTGTYEQYF. The CDR3 bases are TGTGCCAGTAGTTTCGCACGGACAGGGACGTACGAGCAGTACTTC.

This chain connects TRBV6-5 to TRBJ1-2; D is perhaps TRBD1 (5 bases). The CDR3 loop spans 13 amino acids. Trimming stripped 2 bases from V and 8 bases from J, with 12 bases between. Germline V gene lookup returns CDR1 MNHEY and CDR2 SVGAGI. The CDR3: CASSYGRRGGYTF. The DNA of the CDR3 is TGTGCCAGCAGTTACGGTCGCCGGGGGGGCTACACCTTC.

Details on this clone: Other DNA sequences in this sample translate to the same CDR3. The CDR3 region has the DNA TGTGCCAGCAGTTACCCGGGGGCCAAAAACATTCAGTACTTC. It translates to CASSYPGAKNIQYF. The rearrangement links TRBV6-6 to TRBJ2-4; a possible D gene is TRBD2 (5 bases). The ends were cut back, 2 bases at V and 1 base at J, with 6 bases in the middle. Per the germline V gene, CDR1 is MNHNY and CDR2 is SVGAGI (reference sequence). CDR3 length: 14 residues.

The chain has TRBV18 and TRBJ1-2, with a possible D match to TRBD1 (5 bases). V was shortened by 4 bases and J by 8 bases, with 17 bases between the two germline ends. The length of the CDR3 is 14 residues. Germline V gene lookup returns CDR1 KGHSH and CDR2 LQKENI. This chain's CDR3 is CASSRRDSIKGYTF. The CDR3 DNA follows: TGTGCCAGCTCACGACGGGACTCCATAAAGGGCTACACCTTC.

This clone was found a few times. This chain uses TRBV4-1 with TRBJ2-1; 9 positions agree with TRBD1. Germline assignment: CDR1 MGHRA and CDR2 YSYEKL. The CDR3 length is 17 residues. J was trimmed by 6 bases and V by 3 bases; bases with no gene match: 12. The CDR3 nucleotides are TGCGCCAGCAGCCAGAGAGTTTGGGACAGGGTTTCCAATGAGCAGTTCTTC. Its translation is CASSQRVWDRVSNEQFF.

The chain employs TRBV27 and TRBJ2-1; 7 nucleotides match TRBD1. This CDR3 is built from 18 residues. Germline values: CDR1 MNHEY, CDR2 SMNVEV (reference sequence). The trim removed 4 bases at V and 3 bases at J, leaving 15 bases unmatched. The CDR3 loop is CASSYTSSPGQFYNEQFF. The DNA of the CDR3 is TGTGCCAGCAGTTACACCTCCTCGCCGGGACAGTTCTACAATGAGCAGTTCTTC.

This chain connects TRBV18 to TRBJ1-3, with D uncertain. CDR1 is KGHSH, CDR2 LQKENI, per germline. The V gene lost 2 bases and the J gene lost 3 bases, with 14 bases spanning the gap. This CDR3 comprises 16 residues. DNA of the CDR3: TGTGCCAGCTCACCAGGGCAGGCAGACCTTGGAAACACCATATATTTT. Protein product: CASSPGQADLGNTIYF.

This chain connects TRBV11-3 to TRBJ1-1, with D tentatively TRBD1 (6 bases). Trimming took 5 bases from V and 1 from J, leaving 8 bases between them. The CDR3 spans 13 residues. CDR1 SGHNT and CDR2 YENEEA come from the germline V gene. CDR3 coding DNA: TGTGCCAGCAGCGAGACAGGGAACACTGAAGCTTTCTTT. Protein: CASSETGNTEAFF.

This rearrangement joins TRBV5-1 to TRBJ2-4; D perhaps matches TRBD1 (6 bases). In germline, CDR1 is SGHRS, CDR2 YFSETQ. CDR3 length equals 16 residues. Trimming removed 4 bases at V and 5 bases at J, with 19 bases between. The chain's CDR3 is CASSPGDPRAQNIQYF. DNA for the CDR3: TGCGCCAGCAGCCCAGGGGACCCCCGGGCCCAAAACATTCAGTACTTC.

The chain carries TRBV7-2 and TRBJ2-7; D call uncertain. Per the germline V gene, CDR1 is SGHTA and CDR2 is FQGNSA. V lost 3 bases and J 4 bases, leaving 10 bases between the germline ends. CDR3 length equals 13 residues. Here the CDR3 reads CASSLEPNYEQYF. In nucleotides, the CDR3 is TGTGCCAGCAGCTTGGAGCCGAATTACGAGCAGTACTTC. The whole variable domain, filled in from reference TRBV7-2 and TRBJ2-7, reads GAGVSQSPSNKVTEKGKDVELRCDPISGHTALYWYRQSLGQGLEFLIYFQGNSAPDKSGLPSDRFSAERTGGSVSTLTIQRTQQEDSAVYLCASSLEPNYEQYFGPGTRLTVT.

V and J are TRBV4-1 and TRBJ2-5, with D tentatively TRBD1 (6 bases). Germline CDR1 reads MGHRA; CDR2 reads YSYEKL. This CDR3 is 17 amino acids long. V was cut by 4 bases and J by 1 base, with 19 bases left in between. Here the CDR3 reads CASSLTDRPFSQETQYF. The CDR3 bases are TGCGCCAGCAGCCTAACCGACAGGCCATTCTCCCAAGAGACCCAGTACTTC.

J is TRBJ2-5 and V is TRBV5-8, with D maybe TRBD2 (6 bases). The CDR3 runs 13 residues. The germline gives CDR1 SGHTS, CDR2 YDEGEE. V was clipped by 6 bases and J by 5 bases, with 14 bases between them. The CDR3 loop is CASNRLVLETQYF. The CDR3 DNA reads as TGTGCCAGCAACCGACTAGTTTTGGAGACCCAGTACTTC. The full variable domain, with the rest looked up from reference TRBV5-8 and TRBJ2-5, is EAGVTQSPTHLIKTRGQQATLRCSPISGHTSVYWYQQALGLGLQFLLWYDEGEERNRGNFPPRFSGRQFPNYSSELNVNALELEDSALYLCASNRLVLETQYFGPGTRLLVL.